This TCR beta chain was profiled in a study of T cell changes during pregnancy in multiple sclerosis. This CDR3 has 13 residues. Deletions cut 9 bases from V and 5 bases from J, with 17 bases between. Only in-frame clones appear in the TCRdb table, and some are missing; sequencing was by immunoSEQ multiplex PCR. The table lists about 69,000 clones, roughly nine tenths of them singletons. This specimen was CD4+ T cells from peripheral blood mononuclear cells, taken in the third trimester of pregnancy. The clonotype comes from a female donor in good health, enrolled as a control in a pregnancy study. The genes are TRBV23-1 and TRBJ2-7, with D maybe TRBD2 (5 bases). TRBV23-1 is marked as an open reading frame, function uncertain. DNA of the CDR3: TGCGCCAGGAATCATTCCCCGGGGAACGAGCAGTACTTC. It is translated as CARNHSPGNEQYF.